The 28 T cell receptor beta chains reported below all come from one sample, sequenced in a study of blood T cell repertoires in COVID-19. The protocol was immunoSEQ multiplex PCR, while the TCRdb copy is restricted to in-frame clones and leaves out a portion. The sample contains roughly 380,000 clones, roughly nine tenths of which appear only once. Specimen: PBMCs or T cells enriched from blood (not recorded which). These receptors came from a woman aged 30 to 39 who had recovered from COVID-19.

V gene TRBV6-2 or TRBV6-3 combines with J gene TRBJ1-5; D is unresolved. The V and J ends lost 0 bases and 4 bases respectively, with 10 bases between them. Germline CDR1 is MNHEY and CDR2 is SVGEGT. This CDR3 is built from 15 residues. CDR3 nucleotide sequence: TGTGCCAGCAGTTACTCGAGACTGGGTAATCAGCCCCAGCATTTT. Translated: CASSYSRLGNQPQHF.

The chain's CDR3 is CASSHSLAGEKLFF. Written as DNA, the CDR3 is TGTGCCAGCAGCCACAGTTTGGCGGGGGAAAAACTGTTTTTT. This chain links TRBV6-5 with TRBJ1-4; unclear D gene. Deletions cut 6 bases from V and 8 bases from J, with 16 bases between. The CDR3 extends over 14 amino acids. CDR1 MNHEY and CDR2 SVGAGI come from the germline V gene.

The chain recombines TRBV18 with TRBJ1-4, with 7 positions matching TRBD1. Unmatched junction bases numbered 4, after V lost 6 bases and J lost 3 bases. Germline values: CDR1 KGHSH, CDR2 LQKENI. This CDR3 has 14 amino acids. CDR3 residues: CASSPGTANEKLFF. For the CDR3, the DNA is TGTGCCAGCTCGCCCGGGACAGCTAATGAAAAACTGTTTTTT.

The gene calls are TRBV12-5 and TRBJ2-1; 7 nucleotides line up with TRBD1. From germline, CDR1 is LGHNT and CDR2 FRNRAP. There are 14 residues in the CDR3. V lost 3 bases, J lost 4 bases, and 3 bases stayed unmatched. The CDR3 coding sequence is TGTGCTAGTGGTTTAGGGACAGAGTACAATGAGCAGTTCTTC. Amino acids: CASGLGTEYNEQFF.

This rearrangement joins TRBV7-2 to TRBJ2-1, with 9 bases identical to TRBD2. Losses at the gene ends were 2 bases for V and 5 bases for J; bases not matched to a gene: 13. The CDR3 extends over 18 amino acids. In germline, CDR1 is SGHTA, CDR2 FQGNSA. The CDR3 spells CASSLWGAGTSLNNEQFF. The CDR3 DNA reads TGTGCCAGCAGCTTATGGGGGGCCGGGACTAGCTTGAACAATGAGCAGTTCTTC.

This chain connects TRBV3-1 (or the pseudogene TRBV3-2) to TRBJ2-2; D is uncertain. The germline gives CDR1 LGHDT, CDR2 YNNKEL (reference sequence). The length of the CDR3 is 12 residues. The V gene lost 4 bases and the J gene lost 4 bases, with 4 bases spanning the gap. CDR3 protein: CASSPSTGELFF. The DNA of the CDR3 is TGTGCCAGCAGCCCCTCCACCGGGGAGCTGTTTTTT.

This chain joins TRBV7-2 and TRBJ2-5; a possible D gene is TRBD2 (5 bases). The V and J ends lost 5 bases and 2 bases respectively, with 12 bases between them. There are 14 residues in the CDR3. Germline V lookup: CDR1 SGHTA, CDR2 FQGNSA. DNA for the CDR3: TGTGCCAGCAGCCCATACAGCGGACAAGAGACCCAGTACTTC. Translation gives CASSPYSGQETQYF.

V gene TRBV5-4 combines with J gene TRBJ1-1, with D hard to call. Germline assignment: CDR1 SGHNT and CDR2 YYREEE (reference sequence). The V end was cut by 4 bases, the J end by 0 bases, with 10 bases between. This CDR3 contains 14 residues. The CDR3: CASSGRGLNTEAFF. CDR3 DNA sequence: TGTGCCAGCAGCGGGCGGGGTCTGAACACTGAAGCTTTCTTT.

This rearrangement joins TRBV7-2 to TRBJ2-7; 8 nucleotides align to TRBD2. There are 15 residues in the CDR3. V was pared by 6 bases and J by 6 bases, with 13 bases of the junction left unmatched. Germline CDR1 is SGHTA and CDR2 is FQGNSA. The CDR3 is CASSRALAEGLEQYF. The CDR3 DNA is TGTGCCAGCAGTCGCGCACTAGCGGAGGGGCTCGAGCAGTACTTC.

J is TRBJ1-2 and V is TRBV25-1, with 7 bases aligning to TRBD1. CDR1 and CDR2 (germline): MGHDK, SYGVNS. The length of the CDR3 is 14 residues. With 3 bases clipped from V and 8 bases from J, the junction kept 9 bases outside the gene matches. The CDR3 is CASSEEGQVGGYTF. The CDR3 region has the DNA TGTGCCAGCAGTGAGGAAGGACAGGTGGGAGGCTACACCTTC.

This clone was seen a few times. This rearrangement joins TRBV28 to TRBJ2-7; D uncertain. V lost 5 bases and J 5 bases, leaving 13 bases between the germline ends. Germline V gene data show CDR1 as MDHEN and CDR2 as SYDVKM. The CDR3 contains 13 residues. The CDR3 bases are TGTGCCAGCAGTCCTACAGAGTCCCACGAGCAGTACTTC. Protein: CASSPTESHEQYF.

V and J are TRBV19 and TRBJ1-5; 9 bases are a match to TRBD1. This CDR3 spans 18 amino acids. Germline V lookup: CDR1 LNHDA, CDR2 SQIVND (reference sequence). Losses at the gene ends were 6 bases for V and 0 bases for J; bases not matched to a gene: 12. CDR3 nucleotides: TGTGCCAGTAGCGCAGGGACAGGGCTCATCTATAGCAATCAGCCCCAGCATTTT. Translated, it gives CASSAGTGLIYSNQPQHF.

This clone was observed a single time. The V and J genes are TRBV20-1 and TRBJ1-2; D is unclear. Trimming cost V 5 bases and J 6 bases, with 10 bases left between them. Germline V gives CDR1 DFQATT, CDR2 SNEGSKA (reference sequence). The CDR3 contains 11 residues. The CDR3 spells CSALQWDGYTF. In nucleotides, the CDR3 is TGCAGTGCTTTACAGTGGGATGGCTACACCTTC.

This clone was seen just once. The J gene is TRBJ2-1, the V gene TRBV6-2 or TRBV6-3, with 10 bases identical to TRBD2. J gave up 0 bases and V 0 bases, and 5 bases lay outside the gene matches. The CDR3 totals 18 residues. Looked up from germline, CDR1 is MNHEY and CDR2 is SVGEGT. The CDR3 protein is CASSYSASGGSSYNEQFF. The CDR3 coding sequence is TGTGCCAGCAGTTACTCGGCTAGCGGGGGAAGCTCCTACAATGAGCAGTTCTTC.

This chain uses TRBV7-9 with TRBJ2-7, with a tentative D call TRBD2 (6 bases). Germline assignment: CDR1 SEHNR and CDR2 FQNEAQ (reference sequence). The ends were cut back, 4 bases at V and 0 bases at J, with 13 bases in the middle. The CDR3 is 15 residues long. This chain's CDR3 is CASSSGTLSSYEQYF. The DNA of the CDR3 is TGTGCCAGCAGCTCAGGGACTCTTAGCTCCTACGAGCAGTACTTC.

J is TRBJ2-1 and V is TRBV11-2, with a weak D call TRBD2 (5 bases). The V gene's germline CDR1 is SGHAT and CDR2 FQNNGV. The CDR3 sequence is 11 residues long. The V and J ends lost 5 bases and 9 bases respectively, with 8 bases between them. The CDR3 coding sequence is TGTGCCAGCAGCGGGAGATCTGAGCAGTTCTTC. Amino acids: CASSGRSEQFF. The full variable domain, completed using reference TRBV11-2 and TRBJ2-1, is EAGVAQSPRYKIIEKRQSVAFWCNPISGHATLYWYQQILGQGPKLLIQFQNNGVVDDSQLPKDRFSAERLKGVDSTLKIQPAKLEDSAVYLCASSGRSEQFFGPGTRLTVL.

The V and J genes are TRBV4-2 and TRBJ1-6, with 10 bases that match TRBD1. With 3 bases clipped from V and 10 bases from J, the junction kept 9 bases outside the gene matches. This CDR3 comprises 16 residues. Germline V CDR1 and CDR2: LGHNA, YNFKEQ. In DNA, the CDR3 is TGTGCCAGCAGCCAGGACGCCGGGACAGGGGTCTCACCCCTCCACTTT. Translating gives CASSQDAGTGVSPLHF.

The chain carries TRBV27 and TRBJ2-7; a weak D match, TRBD2 (7 bases). Germline V gene lookup returns CDR1 MNHEY and CDR2 SMNVEV (reference sequence). This CDR3 has 15 residues. V was trimmed by 5 bases and J by 2 bases, leaving 16 bases between them. CDR3 protein: CASSPWGGGAYEQYF. CDR3 nucleotide sequence: TGTGCCAGCAGTCCTTGGGGGGGCGGAGCCTACGAGCAGTACTTC.

This sequence joins TRBV28 and TRBJ1-1, with D unclear. The CDR3 totals 15 residues. Germline V gene lookup returns CDR1 MDHEN and CDR2 SYDVKM. Trimming cost V 2 bases and J 5 bases, with 15 bases left between them. The chain's CDR3 is CASSLRSGSSTEAFF. The CDR3 nucleotides are TGTGCCAGCAGTTTAAGGTCCGGGTCCAGTACTGAAGCTTTCTTT.

The rearrangement links TRBV10-2 to TRBJ2-7; TRBD2 agrees at 11 bases. The CDR3 contains 15 residues. V lost 6 bases, J lost 4 bases, and 8 bases stayed unmatched. Germline CDR1 reads WSHSY; CDR2 reads SAAADI. CDR3 nucleotide sequence: TGCGCCAGCAGCTTCCACGGGACTAGCGGATACGAGCAGTACTTC. Translating it yields CASSFHGTSGYEQYF.

The chain couples TRBV4-2 to TRBJ2-3; 12 bases agree with TRBD2. Germline V gene lookup returns CDR1 LGHNA and CDR2 YNFKEQ. The CDR3 runs to 17 residues. V shed 0 bases, J shed 5 bases, and the junction held 6 bases outside the gene matches. The CDR3 sequence is CASSQDMTSGRGDTQYF. The CDR3 DNA sequence: TGTGCCAGCAGCCAAGATATGACTAGCGGGAGAGGAGATACGCAGTATTTT.

This clone occurred a few times. The V and J genes are TRBV7-8 and TRBJ1-2, with D maybe TRBD1 (6 bases). Trimming cost V 4 bases and J 4 bases, with 13 bases left between them. The CDR3 totals 14 residues. Looked up from germline, CDR1 is SGHVS and CDR2 is FQNEAQ. This chain's CDR3 is CASSSNRELYGYTF. CDR3 nucleotide sequence: TGTGCCAGCAGCTCCAACAGGGAACTCTATGGCTACACCTTC.

V gene TRBV7-9 combines with J gene TRBJ1-3, with 7 bases identical to TRBD1. Germline V gene sequence: CDR1 SEHNR, CDR2 FQNEAQ (reference sequence). V lost 1 base to trimming and J lost 0 bases; unmatched junction nucleotides: 12. CDR3 size: 19 residues. CDR3 sequence: CASSLGVLGQTGSGNTIYF. For the CDR3, the DNA is TGTGCCAGCAGCTTAGGGGTCCTGGGACAGACTGGCTCTGGAAACACCATATATTTT.

The chain couples TRBV11-2 to TRBJ2-1, with D possibly TRBD1 on 6 matching bases. V lost 5 bases, J lost 4 bases, and 15 bases lay in between. Germline assignment: CDR1 SGHAT and CDR2 FQNNGV. This CDR3 contains 15 residues. CDR3 nucleotide sequence: TGTGCCAGCAGCGGAGAGGGGGAAGAGTACAATGAGCAGTTCTTC. This translates into CASSGEGEEYNEQFF.

The rearrangement joins TRBV9 to TRBJ1-2, with 9 bases matching TRBD1. Per the germline V gene, CDR1 is SGDLS and CDR2 is YYNGEE. With V trimmed by 3 bases and J by 6 bases, 9 bases remained unmatched. This CDR3 is 15 amino acids long. The CDR3 is CASSAPRDREDGYTF. CDR3 nucleotide sequence: TGTGCCAGCAGCGCCCCGAGGGACAGGGAGGATGGCTACACCTTC.

The chain combines TRBV5-1 with TRBJ2-7; TRBD1 is a possible D gene (5 bases). Germline CDR1 and CDR2: SGHRS and YFSETQ. CDR3 size: 14 residues. The ends were cut back, 5 bases at V and 2 bases at J, with 14 bases in the middle. CDR3 residues: CASSKTATAYEQYF. The CDR3, as DNA: TGCGCCAGCAGTAAGACAGCCACGGCCTACGAGCAGTACTTC.

V and J are TRBV7-2 and TRBJ2-7; D is unclear. The CDR3 totals 12 residues. Germline CDR1 is SGHTA and CDR2 is FQGNSA. Trimming stripped 1 base from V and 7 bases from J, with 8 bases between. The CDR3 loop reads CASSLGTEEQYF. CDR3 nucleotides: TGTGCCAGCAGCTTAGGAACGGAGGAGCAGTACTTC.

The table lists this clone with a count of one. This chain uses TRBV19 with TRBJ2-1; the D gene is possibly TRBD2 (6 bases). This CDR3 region has 15 residues. The germline CDR1 and CDR2 sequences are LNHDA and SQIVND (reference sequence). The V end lost 3 bases, the J end lost 2 bases, and 11 bases lay between the germline ends. CDR3 DNA: TGTGCCAGTAGTATGGAGGGAAGTGCCTACAATGAGCAGTTCTTC. Its translation: CASSMEGSAYNEQFF.